This T cell receptor beta chain is drawn from a study of control samples from healthy donors and cancer patients. Here immunoSEQ multiplex PCR was the method, and the copy in TCRdb shows in-frame clones only, minus some. The table includes 100,000 to 150,000 clones, about nine tenths detected once. The CDR3 has 13 amino acids. V shed 3 bases and J 10 bases; nucleotides not matched to a gene: 6. Per germline, CDR1 SGHTA and CDR2 FQGNSA. The chain combines TRBV7-2 with TRBJ2-1; 7 nucleotides line up with TRBD2. Material: blood. This sequence originates from a man aged 35-49 years in good health. The CDR3 reads CASSLRGSLEQFF. DNA for the CDR3: TGTGCCAGCAGCTTGCGGGGGTCTTTGGAGCAGTTCTTC.